The clone carrying this TCR beta chain came up a few times. The antigen remains undetermined. Cells are PBMCs isolated from 10 ml of fresh blood. The sample comes from a study of T cells in Graves' hyperthyroidism and ophthalmopathy. Broader study findings: Blood held most thyroid clonotypes expanded above 0.001 frequency.

What was amplified from RNA transcripts were TCR beta CDR3 regions. The HTBI primer set was used in a first-round RT-PCR of the TCR CDR3. TCRdb fed the multiplex PCR reads into MiXCR, producing one record per CDR3 protein. The data show 690,000 or so distinct CDR3 sequences, under 20% seen once. The CDR3 covers 16 residues. The junction had 5 bases not matched to a gene; V was cut back by 4 bases and J by 5 bases. Per the germline V gene, CDR1 is SGHTA and CDR2 is FQGTGA. J is TRBJ2-2 and V is TRBV7-3, with 12 bases matching TRBD2. This clonotype was obtained from a woman aged 50 to 60 with Graves' hyperthyroidism that later progressed to Graves' ophthalmopathy. The sample taken for sequencing was blood. Here the CDR3 DNA reads TGTGCCAGCAGCTCCCGACTAGCGGGGGTGACCGGGGAGCTGTTTTTT. It codes for CASSSRLAGVTGELFF. Full variable domain (missing parts from reference TRBV7-3 and TRBJ2-2): GAGVSQTPSNKVTEKGKYVELRCDPISGHTALYWYRQSLGQGPEFLIYFQGTGAADDSGLPNDRFFAVRPEGSVSTLKIQRTERGDSAVYLCASSSRLAGVTGELFFGEGSRLTVL.